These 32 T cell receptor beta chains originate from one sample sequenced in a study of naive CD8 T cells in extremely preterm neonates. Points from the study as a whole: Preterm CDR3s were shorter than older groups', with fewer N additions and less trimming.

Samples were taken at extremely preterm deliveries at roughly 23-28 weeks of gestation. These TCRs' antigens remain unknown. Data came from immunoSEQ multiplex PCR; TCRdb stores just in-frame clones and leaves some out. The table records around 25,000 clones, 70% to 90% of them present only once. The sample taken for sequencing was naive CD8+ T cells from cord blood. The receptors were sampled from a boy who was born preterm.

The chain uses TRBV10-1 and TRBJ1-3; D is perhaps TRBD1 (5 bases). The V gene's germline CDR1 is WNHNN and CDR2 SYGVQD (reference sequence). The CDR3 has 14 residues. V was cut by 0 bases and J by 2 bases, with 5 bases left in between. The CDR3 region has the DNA TGCGCCAGCAGTGAGTCGGGGGCTGGAAACACCATATATTTT. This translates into CASSESGAGNTIYF.

Here the CDR3 DNA reads TGTGCCAGCAGCTCCTACACCTACGAGCAGTACTTC. It translates to CASSSYTYEQYF. The chain combines TRBV7-9 with TRBJ2-7; D uncertain. Germline V CDR1 and CDR2: SEHNR, FQNEAQ (reference sequence). This CDR3 has 12 residues. The germline V and J ends were trimmed by 4 bases and 2 bases, with 6 bases remaining between them.

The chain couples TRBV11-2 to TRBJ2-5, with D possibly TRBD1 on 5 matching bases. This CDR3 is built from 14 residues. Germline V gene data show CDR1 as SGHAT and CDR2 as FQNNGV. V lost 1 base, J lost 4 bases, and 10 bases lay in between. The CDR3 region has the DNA TGTGCCAGCAGCTTAGGGGGCCTGATAGAGACCCAGTACTTC. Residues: CASSLGGLIETQYF.

CDR3 bases: TGTGCCAGCAGCGACGGACTAGTGACGCAGTACTTC. It is translated as CASSDGLVTQYF. The rearrangement links TRBV7-9 to TRBJ2-7, with 7 nucleotides matching TRBD2. Trimming at V came to 5 bases and at J to 9 bases, leaving 7 bases not matched to a gene. CDR1 and CDR2 (germline): SEHNR, FQNEAQ (reference sequence). The CDR3 is 12 amino acids. The full variable domain, in which reference TRBV7-9 and TRBJ2-7 provide the parts outside the CDR3, is DTGVSQNPRHKITKRGQNVTFRCDPISEHNRLYWYRQTLGQGPEFLTYFQNEAQLEKSRLLSDRFSAERPKGSFSTLEIQRTEQGDSAMYLCASSDGLVTQYFGPGTRLTVT.

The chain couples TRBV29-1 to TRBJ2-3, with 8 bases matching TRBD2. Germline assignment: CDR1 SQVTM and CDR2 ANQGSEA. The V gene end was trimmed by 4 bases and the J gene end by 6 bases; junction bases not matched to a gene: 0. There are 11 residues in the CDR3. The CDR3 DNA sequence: TGCAGCGTTGCTAGCGGGGATACGCAGTATTTT. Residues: CSVASGDTQYF.

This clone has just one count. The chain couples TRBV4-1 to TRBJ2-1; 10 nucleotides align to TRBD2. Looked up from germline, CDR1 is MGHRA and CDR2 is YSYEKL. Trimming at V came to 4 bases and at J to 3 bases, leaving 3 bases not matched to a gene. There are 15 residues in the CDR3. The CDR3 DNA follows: TGCGCCAGCAGCCCCCAGCGGGGGGGCTACAATGAGCAGTTCTTC. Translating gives CASSPQRGGYNEQFF.

Written as DNA, the CDR3 is TGTGCCAGCAGCTTAGGGGGGGCCGAGACCCAGTACTTC. This translates into CASSLGGAETQYF. V and J are TRBV11-2 and TRBJ2-5, with D tentatively TRBD1 or TRBD2 (6 bases each). This CDR3 is built from 13 residues. Between the trimmed V and J ends, which lost 1 base and 5 bases, there was a span of 8 bases. Germline V gene data show CDR1 as SGHAT and CDR2 as FQNNGV.

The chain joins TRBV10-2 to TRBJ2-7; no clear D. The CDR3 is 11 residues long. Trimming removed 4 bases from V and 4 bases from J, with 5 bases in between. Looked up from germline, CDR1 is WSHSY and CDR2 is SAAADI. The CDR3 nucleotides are TGCGCCAGCAGTGGGGGTTACGAGCAGTACTTC. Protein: CASSGGYEQYF.

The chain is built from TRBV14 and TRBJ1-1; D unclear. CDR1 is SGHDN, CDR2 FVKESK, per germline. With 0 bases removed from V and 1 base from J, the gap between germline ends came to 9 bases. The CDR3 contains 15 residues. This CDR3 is CASSQDLGQNTEAFF. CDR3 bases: TGTGCCAGCAGCCAAGATCTCGGGCAGAACACTGAAGCTTTCTTT.

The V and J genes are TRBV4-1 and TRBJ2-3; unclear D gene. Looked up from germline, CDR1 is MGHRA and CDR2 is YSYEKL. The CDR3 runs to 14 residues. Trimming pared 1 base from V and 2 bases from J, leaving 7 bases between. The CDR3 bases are TGCGCCAGCAGCCAAGTGGGTACCACAGATACGCAGTATTTT. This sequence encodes CASSQVGTTDTQYF.

The CDR3 nucleotides read TGCGCCAGCACCCCCCTCGGGGGCCCCAATCAGCCCCAGCATTTT. Protein: CASTPLGGPNQPQHF. The chain recombines TRBV5-1 with TRBJ1-5, with TRBD1 as a possible D gene (6 bases). V gave up 6 bases and J gave up 3 bases, with 16 bases separating them. This CDR3 region has 15 residues. In germline, CDR1 is SGHRS, CDR2 YFSETQ.

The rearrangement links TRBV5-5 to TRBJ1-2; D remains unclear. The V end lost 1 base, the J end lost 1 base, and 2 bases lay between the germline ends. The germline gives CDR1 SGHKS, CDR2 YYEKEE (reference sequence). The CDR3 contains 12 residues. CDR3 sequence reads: CASSLSNYGYTF. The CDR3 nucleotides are TGTGCCAGCAGCTTGAGTAACTATGGCTACACCTTC.

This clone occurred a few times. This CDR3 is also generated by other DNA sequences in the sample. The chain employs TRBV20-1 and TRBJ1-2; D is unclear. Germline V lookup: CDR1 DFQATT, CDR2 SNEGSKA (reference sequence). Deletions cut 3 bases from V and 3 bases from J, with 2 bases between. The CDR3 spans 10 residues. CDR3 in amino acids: CSARDYGYTF. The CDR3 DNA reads TGCAGTGCTAGGGACTATGGCTACACCTTC.

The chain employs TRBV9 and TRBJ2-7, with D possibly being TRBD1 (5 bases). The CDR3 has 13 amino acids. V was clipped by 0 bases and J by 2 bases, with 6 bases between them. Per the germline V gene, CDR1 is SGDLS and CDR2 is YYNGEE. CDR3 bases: TGTGCCAGCAGCGTAGAGGACACCTACGAGCAGTACTTC. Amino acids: CASSVEDTYEQYF.

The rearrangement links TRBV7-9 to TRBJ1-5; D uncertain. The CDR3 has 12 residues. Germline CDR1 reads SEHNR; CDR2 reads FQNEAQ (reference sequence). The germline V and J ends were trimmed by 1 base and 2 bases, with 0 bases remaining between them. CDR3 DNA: TGTGCCAGCAGCTTAGGCAATCAGCCCCAGCATTTT. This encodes CASSLGNQPQHF. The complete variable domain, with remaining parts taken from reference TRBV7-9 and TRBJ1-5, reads DTGVSQNPRHKITKRGQNVTFRCDPISEHNRLYWYRQTLGQGPEFLTYFQNEAQLEKSRLLSDRFSAERPKGSFSTLEIQRTEQGDSAMYLCASSLGNQPQHFGDGTRLSIL.

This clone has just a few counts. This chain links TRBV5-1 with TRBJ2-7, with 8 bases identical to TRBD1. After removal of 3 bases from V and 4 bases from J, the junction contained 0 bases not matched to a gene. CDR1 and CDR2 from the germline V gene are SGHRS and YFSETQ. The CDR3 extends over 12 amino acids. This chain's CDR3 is CASSWTGYEQYF. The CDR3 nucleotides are TGCGCCAGCAGCTGGACAGGGTACGAGCAGTACTTC.

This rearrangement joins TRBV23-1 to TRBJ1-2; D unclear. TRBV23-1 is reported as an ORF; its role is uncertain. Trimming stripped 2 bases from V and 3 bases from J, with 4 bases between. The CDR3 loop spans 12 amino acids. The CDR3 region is CASSQKHYGYTF. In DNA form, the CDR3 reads TGCGCCAGCAGTCAAAAACACTATGGCTACACCTTC.

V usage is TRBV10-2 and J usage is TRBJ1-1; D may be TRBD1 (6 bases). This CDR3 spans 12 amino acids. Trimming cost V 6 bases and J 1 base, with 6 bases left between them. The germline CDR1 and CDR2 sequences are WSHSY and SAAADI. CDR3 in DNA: TGCGCCAGCAGGGACAGGAACACTGAAGCTTTCTTT. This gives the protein CASRDRNTEAFF.

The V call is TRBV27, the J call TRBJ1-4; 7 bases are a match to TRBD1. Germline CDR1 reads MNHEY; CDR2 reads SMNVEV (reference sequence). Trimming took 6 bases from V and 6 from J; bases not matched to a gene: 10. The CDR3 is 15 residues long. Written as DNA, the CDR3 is TGTGCCAGCAGACCCATAGGACAGGCAGATGAAAAACTGTTTTTT. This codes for CASRPIGQADEKLFF.

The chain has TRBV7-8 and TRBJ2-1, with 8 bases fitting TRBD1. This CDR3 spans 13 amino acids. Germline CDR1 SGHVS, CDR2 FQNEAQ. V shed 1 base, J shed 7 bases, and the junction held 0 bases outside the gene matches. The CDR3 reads CASSLGTGNEQFF. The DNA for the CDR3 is TGTGCCAGCAGCTTAGGGACAGGGAATGAGCAGTTCTTC.

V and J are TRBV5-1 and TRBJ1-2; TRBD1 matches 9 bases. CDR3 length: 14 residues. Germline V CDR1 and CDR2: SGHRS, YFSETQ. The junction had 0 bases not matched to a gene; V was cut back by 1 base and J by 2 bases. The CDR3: CASSLTGGNYGYTF. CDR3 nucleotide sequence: TGCGCCAGCAGCTTGACAGGGGGCAACTATGGCTACACCTTC. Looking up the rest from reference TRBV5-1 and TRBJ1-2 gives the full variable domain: KAGVTQTPRYLIKTRGQQVTLSCSPISGHRSVSWYQQTPGQGLQFLFEYFSETQRNKGNFPGRFSGRQFSNSRSEMNVSTLELGDSALYLCASSLTGGNYGYTFGSGTRLTVV.

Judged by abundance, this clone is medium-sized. CDR3 sequence (DNA): TGTGCCAGCAGTTACAGGAGCAATCAGCCCCAGCATTTT. Amino acid sequence: CASSYRSNQPQHF. The chain joins TRBV6-5 to TRBJ1-5; D is uncertain. Deletions cut 2 bases from V and 1 base from J, with 3 bases between. Per germline, CDR1 MNHEY and CDR2 SVGAGI. This CDR3 region has 13 residues.

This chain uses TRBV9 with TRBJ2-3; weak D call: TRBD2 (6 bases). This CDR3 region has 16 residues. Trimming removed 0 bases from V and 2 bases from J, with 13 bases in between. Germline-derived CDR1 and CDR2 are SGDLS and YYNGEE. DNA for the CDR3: TGTGCCAGCAGCGTAGCTGGCGGGGAGGACACAGATACGCAGTATTTT. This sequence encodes CASSVAGGEDTDTQYF.

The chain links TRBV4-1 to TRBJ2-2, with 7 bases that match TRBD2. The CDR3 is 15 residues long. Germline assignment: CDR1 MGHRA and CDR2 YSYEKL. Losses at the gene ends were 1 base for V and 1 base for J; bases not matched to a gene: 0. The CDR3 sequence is CASSQAGGNTGELFF. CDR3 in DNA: TGCGCCAGCAGCCAAGCGGGGGGGAACACCGGGGAGCTGTTTTTT.

CDR3 amino acids: CAWSGDSSYEQYF. The CDR3 DNA reads as TGTGCCTGGAGTGGGGACAGCTCCTACGAGCAGTACTTC. The chain carries TRBV30 and TRBJ2-7; TRBD1 matches 7 bases. Germline V gives CDR1 GTSNPN, CDR2 SVGIG (reference sequence). There are 13 residues in the CDR3. V was pared by 1 base and J by 0 bases, with 0 bases of the junction left unmatched.

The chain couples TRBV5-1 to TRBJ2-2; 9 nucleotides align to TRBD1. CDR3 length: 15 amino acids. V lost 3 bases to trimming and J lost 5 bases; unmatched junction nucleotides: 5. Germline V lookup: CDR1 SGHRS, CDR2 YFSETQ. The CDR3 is CASSSGTGSTGELFF. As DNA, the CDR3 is TGCGCCAGCAGCTCAGGGACAGGGTCTACCGGGGAGCTGTTTTTT.

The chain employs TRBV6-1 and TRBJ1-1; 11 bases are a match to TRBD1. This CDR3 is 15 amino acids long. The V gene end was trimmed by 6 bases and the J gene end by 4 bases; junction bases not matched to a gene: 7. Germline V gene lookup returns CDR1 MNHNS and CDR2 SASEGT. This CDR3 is CASSLSGTGGTEAFF. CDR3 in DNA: TGTGCCAGCAGCTTGTCCGGGACAGGGGGCACTGAAGCTTTCTTT.

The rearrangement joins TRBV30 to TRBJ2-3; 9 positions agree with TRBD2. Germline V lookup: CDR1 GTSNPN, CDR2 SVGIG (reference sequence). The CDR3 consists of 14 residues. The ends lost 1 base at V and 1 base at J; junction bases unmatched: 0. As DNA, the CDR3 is TGTGCCTGGAGTGGGACTAGCGGCACAGATACGCAGTATTTT. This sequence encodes CAWSGTSGTDTQYF.

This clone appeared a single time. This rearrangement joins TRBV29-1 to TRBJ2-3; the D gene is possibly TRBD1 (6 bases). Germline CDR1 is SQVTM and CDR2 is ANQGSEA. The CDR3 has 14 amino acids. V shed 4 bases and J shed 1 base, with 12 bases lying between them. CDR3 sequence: CSVGTYRGTDTQYF. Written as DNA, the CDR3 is TGCAGCGTTGGGACTTACAGGGGCACAGATACGCAGTATTTT.

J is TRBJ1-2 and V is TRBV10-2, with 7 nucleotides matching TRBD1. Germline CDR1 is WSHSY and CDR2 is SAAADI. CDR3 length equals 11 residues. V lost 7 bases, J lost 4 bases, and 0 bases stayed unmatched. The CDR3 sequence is CASTGGYGYTF. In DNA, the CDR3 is TGCGCCAGCACAGGGGGCTATGGCTACACCTTC.

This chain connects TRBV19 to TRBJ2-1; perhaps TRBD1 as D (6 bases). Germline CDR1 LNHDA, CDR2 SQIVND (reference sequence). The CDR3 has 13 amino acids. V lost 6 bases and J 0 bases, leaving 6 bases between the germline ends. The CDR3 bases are TGTGCCAGTAGACAGGGCTCCTACAATGAGCAGTTCTTC. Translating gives CASRQGSYNEQFF.

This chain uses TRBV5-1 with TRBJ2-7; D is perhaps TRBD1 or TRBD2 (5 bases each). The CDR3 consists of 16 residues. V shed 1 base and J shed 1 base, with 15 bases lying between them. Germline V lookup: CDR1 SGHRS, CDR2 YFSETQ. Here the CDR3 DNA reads TGCGCCAGCAGCTTGTTCCCCGGGACGGCGTCCTACGAGCAGTACTTC. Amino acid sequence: CASSLFPGTASYEQYF. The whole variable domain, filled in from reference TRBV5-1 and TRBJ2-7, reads KAGVTQTPRYLIKTRGQQVTLSCSPISGHRSVSWYQQTPGQGLQFLFEYFSETQRNKGNFPGRFSGRQFSNSRSEMNVSTLELGDSALYLCASSLFPGTASYEQYFGPGTRLTVT.